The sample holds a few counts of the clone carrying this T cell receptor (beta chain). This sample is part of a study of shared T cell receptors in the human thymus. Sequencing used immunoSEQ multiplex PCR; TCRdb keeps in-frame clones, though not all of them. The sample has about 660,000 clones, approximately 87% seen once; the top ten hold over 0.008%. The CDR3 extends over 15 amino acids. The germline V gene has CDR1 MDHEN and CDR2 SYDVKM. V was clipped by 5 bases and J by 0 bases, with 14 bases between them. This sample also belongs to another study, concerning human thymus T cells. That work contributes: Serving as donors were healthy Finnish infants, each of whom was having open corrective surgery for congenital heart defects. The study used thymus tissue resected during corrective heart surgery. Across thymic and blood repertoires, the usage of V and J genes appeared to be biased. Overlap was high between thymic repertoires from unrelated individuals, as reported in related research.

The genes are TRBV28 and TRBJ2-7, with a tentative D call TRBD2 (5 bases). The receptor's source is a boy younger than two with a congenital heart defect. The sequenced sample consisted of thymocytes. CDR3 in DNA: TGTGCCAGCAGTAGCGGCCTCGACCTCTCCTACGAGCAGTACTTC. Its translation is CASSSGLDLSYEQYF.